A single sample is the source of the 18 T cell receptor beta chains below, sequenced in a study of blood T cell repertoires in COVID-19 (TCRdb year 2020). The library was prepared using the immunoSEQ multiplex PCR assay. TCRdb carries this immuneACCESS record with in-frame sequences only. Its versions omit some clonotypes, under half of them owing to an unresolved V gene in the studies checked, with the rest unexplained. This sample gives around 150,000 clones in total; around 80% of them show up just once. In total, the top ten clones hold approximately 11% of the sample. Sequenced: peripheral blood. The receptors here all came from a man in his 60s with active or convalescent COVID-19.

CDR3 bases: TGTGCCAGCAGCACGGGACAACCGAACACTGAAGCTTTCTTT. This sequence encodes CASSTGQPNTEAFF. This chain uses TRBV11-2 with TRBJ1-1; the D gene is possibly TRBD1 (6 bases). CDR1 is SGHAT and CDR2 is FQNNGV in the germline V gene. The CDR3 has 14 residues. Trimming removed 5 bases at V and 1 base at J, with 11 bases between.

This clone was seen just once. The genes are TRBV7-2 and TRBJ2-7; 10 positions agree with TRBD2. CDR1 and CDR2 from the germline V gene are SGHTA and FQGNSA. The trim removed 5 bases at V and 7 bases at J, leaving 14 bases unmatched. CDR3 length: 16 residues. As DNA, the CDR3 is TGTGCCAGCAGCGGGATAGCGCTAGCGGGAGTAGGAGAGCAGTACTTC. Translation: CASSGIALAGVGEQYF.

The J gene is TRBJ2-5, the V gene TRBV7-2, with 8 bases that match TRBD2. CDR1 is SGHTA, CDR2 FQGNSA, per germline. Losses at the gene ends were 5 bases for V and 2 bases for J; bases not matched to a gene: 4. The length of the CDR3 is 14 residues. The CDR3: CASSPQRGQETQYF. As DNA, the CDR3 is TGTGCCAGCAGCCCACAGCGGGGGCAAGAGACCCAGTACTTC.

J is TRBJ2-1 and V is TRBV24-1, with 13 bases lining up with TRBD2. The junction had 2 bases not matched to a gene; V was cut back by 5 bases and J by 2 bases. The CDR3 covers 16 residues. Per germline, CDR1 KGHDR and CDR2 SFDVKD. The CDR3 sequence is CATSVTSGRTYNEQFF. CDR3 bases: TGTGCCACCAGTGTGACTAGCGGGAGGACCTACAATGAGCAGTTCTTC.

A few counts support this clone. The chain employs TRBV19 and TRBJ1-2; D unresolved. V was trimmed by 7 bases and J by 1 base, leaving 16 bases between them. Per germline, CDR1 LNHDA and CDR2 SQIVND (reference sequence). CDR3 length: 15 residues. The chain's CDR3 is CASTYRRRGNYGYTF. CDR3 nucleotides: TGTGCCAGTACCTATAGACGACGGGGTAACTATGGCTACACCTTC.

V and J are TRBV11-2 and TRBJ1-2, with 7 bases aligning to TRBD1. With 5 bases clipped from V and 8 bases from J, the junction kept 5 bases outside the gene matches. The CDR3 length is 12 residues. Per germline, CDR1 SGHAT and CDR2 FQNNGV. As DNA, the CDR3 is TGTGCCAGCAGCCCCAGGGGGGACGGCTACACCTTC. Protein: CASSPRGDGYTF.

The rearrangement uses TRBV4-1 and TRBJ2-7; maybe TRBD2 (6 bases). Trimming cost V 1 base and J 2 bases, with 12 bases left between them. Germline values: CDR1 MGHRA, CDR2 YSYEKL. The CDR3 totals 15 residues. The CDR3 here is CASSQVGAGTYEQYF. The CDR3 nucleotides read TGCGCCAGCAGCCAAGTAGGAGCGGGTACCTACGAGCAGTACTTC.

The CDR3 DNA reads TGTGCCAGCAGCCCGGGACTAGACTACGAGCAGTACTTC. Translation: CASSPGLDYEQYF. The chain uses TRBV7-9 and TRBJ2-7, with 8 bases aligning to TRBD2. The CDR3 extends over 13 amino acids. The V gene end was trimmed by 5 bases and the J gene end by 3 bases; junction bases not matched to a gene: 3. Germline V gene lookup returns CDR1 SEHNR and CDR2 FQNEAQ (reference sequence).

V and J are TRBV11-2 and TRBJ2-7, with a weak D call TRBD2 (6 bases). With 1 base removed from V and 6 bases from J, the gap between germline ends came to 19 bases. This CDR3 contains 16 residues. From germline, CDR1 is SGHAT and CDR2 FQNNGV. Here the CDR3 DNA reads TGTGCCAGCAGCTTAGGAGGGTCGGGGGTCCCCTCCGAGCAGTACTTC. It yields the protein CASSLGGSGVPSEQYF.

CDR3 DNA sequence: TGTGCCAGCTCACCGCCGGCGGACTTACAAGCTTTCTTT. Protein product: CASSPPADLQAFF. This chain links TRBV18 with TRBJ1-1; D unresolved. The CDR3 is 13 amino acids. V lost 3 bases, J lost 9 bases, and 14 bases lay in between. Germline CDR1 is KGHSH and CDR2 is LQKENI.

This clone was detected many times. This chain uses TRBV27 with TRBJ2-1, with unresolved D. Trimming removed 7 bases at V and 9 bases at J, with 13 bases between. CDR3 length: 12 amino acids. The germline gives CDR1 MNHEY, CDR2 SMNVEV (reference sequence). The CDR3 DNA sequence: TGTGCCAGCACCCCACGGGTGGGTGAGCAGTTCTTC. Translated: CASTPRVGEQFF.

The V call is TRBV10-3, the J call TRBJ2-2; 7 positions match TRBD1. This CDR3 is 14 amino acids long. The J segment lost 0 bases and the V segment lost 10 bases, leaving 5 bases of the junction unmatched. CDR1 ENHRY and CDR2 SYGVKD come from the germline V gene. This CDR3 reads CATGTVPNTGELFF. CDR3 coding DNA: TGTGCCACGGGGACAGTCCCGAACACCGGGGAGCTGTTTTTT.

V usage is TRBV5-4 and J usage is TRBJ2-5; 7 bases are shared with TRBD2. The J segment lost 2 bases and the V segment lost 5 bases, leaving 6 bases of the junction unmatched. The germline gives CDR1 SGHNT, CDR2 YYREEE (reference sequence). CDR3 length: 14 amino acids. The CDR3 sequence is CASRFLAEQETQYF. The DNA of the CDR3 is TGTGCCAGCAGGTTCCTAGCGGAGCAAGAGACCCAGTACTTC.

This clone was detected only a few times. The chain is built from TRBV7-8 and TRBJ1-1, with 7 bases that match TRBD1. In germline, CDR1 is SGHVS, CDR2 FQNEAQ. CDR3 length: 14 amino acids. V gave up 0 bases and J gave up 7 bases; unmatched junction bases: 5. CDR3 bases: TGTGCCAGCAGCTTAGCGAGGGACAGTCTTGAAGCTTTCTTT. This codes for CASSLARDSLEAFF.

The CDR3 DNA reads as TGCAGTGCTACATGGGACAACCGAAAGTTCTTC. Translating it yields CSATWDNRKFF. The V gene is TRBV20-1, the J gene TRBJ2-1, with TRBD1 as a possible D gene (6 bases). V was shortened by 4 bases and J by 14 bases, with 15 bases between the two germline ends. In germline, CDR1 is DFQATT, CDR2 SNEGSKA (reference sequence). The CDR3 sequence is 11 residues long.

This clone was detected only once. This chain uses TRBV12-5 with TRBJ2-7; D unclear. Deletions cut 2 bases from V and 2 bases from J, with 10 bases between. CDR1 and CDR2 from the germline V gene are LGHNT and FRNRAP. The CDR3 covers 14 residues. As DNA, the CDR3 is TGTGCTAGTGGTTTGCGACTCCGCACCTACGAGCAGTACTTC. It specifies CASGLRLRTYEQYF.

Regarding this clone: At one boundary the junction diverges from the germline segment, which might be a read error. The CDR3 here is CASSSNGASGRLEQFF. CDR3 coding DNA: TGTGCTAGCAGCTCTAACGGGGCTAGCGGGAGACTTGAGCAGTTCTTC. This sequence joins TRBV7-7 and TRBJ2-1; 10 nucleotides line up with TRBD2. Germline values: CDR1 SSHAT, CDR2 FNYEAQ (reference sequence). The CDR3 length is 16 residues.

The chain has TRBV3-1 (or the pseudogene TRBV3-2) and TRBJ2-3, with D possibly matching TRBD2 (6 bases). The germline V gene has CDR1 LGHDT and CDR2 YNNKEL (reference sequence). This CDR3 is built from 17 residues. Trimming shortened V by 1 base and J by 0 bases, and 14 bases separated the two germline ends. CDR3 nucleotides: TGTGCCAGCAGCCAAGGCGGTATGAGCGGGAGCACAGATACGCAGTATTTT. Its protein is CASSQGGMSGSTDTQYF.